This T cell receptor beta chain was captured by sequencing in a study of blood T cell repertoires in COVID-19. Study context: PBMCs, B-cell-depleted T cells, or T cells were the source of the cDNA or gDNA that made up the material.

The CDR3 is 14 residues long. Germline CDR1 is MNHEY and CDR2 is SVGAGI. The V segment lost 8 bases and the J segment 0 bases; nucleotides outside the gene matches: 1. Original data processing: Amplified reference gene primers provided the basis for estimating nucleated cell counts. Profiling relied on immunoSEQ multiplex PCR, and the TCRdb table lists in-frame clones only, not all of them. The D gene and trimming were derived from the DNA, and the V and J assignments and clone size from that table. Here the sample spans approximately 150,000 clones, 76% being singletons. This TCR came from a man aged 60-69 years with acute or convalescent COVID-19. Material: peripheral blood. The chain combines TRBV6-5 with TRBJ2-1, with 10 bases fitting TRBD2. CDR3 coding DNA: TGTGCCAGCTTAGCGGGGGGCTCCTACAATGAGCAGTTCTTC. Amino acid sequence: CASLAGGSYNEQFF.